This T cell receptor (beta chain) appears in the sequencing data of a study of T-cell memory formation after mild COVID-19. Across the whole study: TCR clusters showed largely donor specificity.

The length of the CDR3 is 13 residues. Germline lookup yields CDR1 DFQATT and CDR2 SNEGSKA (reference sequence). V lost 3 bases and J lost 2; bases outside the gene matches: 3. MiXCR, run by TCRdb on the 5' RACE reads, gives a single entry per CDR3 protein. The profile shows about 340,000 distinct CDR3 sequences, around 21% of them singletons. This receptor was obtained from an adult woman who had mild COVID-19 (a few samples of this study predate the infection). Cell type and time point are not known. The source material was PBMCs or a T cell subset sorted from them (not recorded which). The J gene is TRBJ2-7, the V gene TRBV20-1; 8 bases align to TRBD2. In nucleotides, the CDR3 is TGCAGTGCTAGTGAGCGGGGGCCCTACGAGCAGTACTTC. Its protein is CSASERGPYEQYF.